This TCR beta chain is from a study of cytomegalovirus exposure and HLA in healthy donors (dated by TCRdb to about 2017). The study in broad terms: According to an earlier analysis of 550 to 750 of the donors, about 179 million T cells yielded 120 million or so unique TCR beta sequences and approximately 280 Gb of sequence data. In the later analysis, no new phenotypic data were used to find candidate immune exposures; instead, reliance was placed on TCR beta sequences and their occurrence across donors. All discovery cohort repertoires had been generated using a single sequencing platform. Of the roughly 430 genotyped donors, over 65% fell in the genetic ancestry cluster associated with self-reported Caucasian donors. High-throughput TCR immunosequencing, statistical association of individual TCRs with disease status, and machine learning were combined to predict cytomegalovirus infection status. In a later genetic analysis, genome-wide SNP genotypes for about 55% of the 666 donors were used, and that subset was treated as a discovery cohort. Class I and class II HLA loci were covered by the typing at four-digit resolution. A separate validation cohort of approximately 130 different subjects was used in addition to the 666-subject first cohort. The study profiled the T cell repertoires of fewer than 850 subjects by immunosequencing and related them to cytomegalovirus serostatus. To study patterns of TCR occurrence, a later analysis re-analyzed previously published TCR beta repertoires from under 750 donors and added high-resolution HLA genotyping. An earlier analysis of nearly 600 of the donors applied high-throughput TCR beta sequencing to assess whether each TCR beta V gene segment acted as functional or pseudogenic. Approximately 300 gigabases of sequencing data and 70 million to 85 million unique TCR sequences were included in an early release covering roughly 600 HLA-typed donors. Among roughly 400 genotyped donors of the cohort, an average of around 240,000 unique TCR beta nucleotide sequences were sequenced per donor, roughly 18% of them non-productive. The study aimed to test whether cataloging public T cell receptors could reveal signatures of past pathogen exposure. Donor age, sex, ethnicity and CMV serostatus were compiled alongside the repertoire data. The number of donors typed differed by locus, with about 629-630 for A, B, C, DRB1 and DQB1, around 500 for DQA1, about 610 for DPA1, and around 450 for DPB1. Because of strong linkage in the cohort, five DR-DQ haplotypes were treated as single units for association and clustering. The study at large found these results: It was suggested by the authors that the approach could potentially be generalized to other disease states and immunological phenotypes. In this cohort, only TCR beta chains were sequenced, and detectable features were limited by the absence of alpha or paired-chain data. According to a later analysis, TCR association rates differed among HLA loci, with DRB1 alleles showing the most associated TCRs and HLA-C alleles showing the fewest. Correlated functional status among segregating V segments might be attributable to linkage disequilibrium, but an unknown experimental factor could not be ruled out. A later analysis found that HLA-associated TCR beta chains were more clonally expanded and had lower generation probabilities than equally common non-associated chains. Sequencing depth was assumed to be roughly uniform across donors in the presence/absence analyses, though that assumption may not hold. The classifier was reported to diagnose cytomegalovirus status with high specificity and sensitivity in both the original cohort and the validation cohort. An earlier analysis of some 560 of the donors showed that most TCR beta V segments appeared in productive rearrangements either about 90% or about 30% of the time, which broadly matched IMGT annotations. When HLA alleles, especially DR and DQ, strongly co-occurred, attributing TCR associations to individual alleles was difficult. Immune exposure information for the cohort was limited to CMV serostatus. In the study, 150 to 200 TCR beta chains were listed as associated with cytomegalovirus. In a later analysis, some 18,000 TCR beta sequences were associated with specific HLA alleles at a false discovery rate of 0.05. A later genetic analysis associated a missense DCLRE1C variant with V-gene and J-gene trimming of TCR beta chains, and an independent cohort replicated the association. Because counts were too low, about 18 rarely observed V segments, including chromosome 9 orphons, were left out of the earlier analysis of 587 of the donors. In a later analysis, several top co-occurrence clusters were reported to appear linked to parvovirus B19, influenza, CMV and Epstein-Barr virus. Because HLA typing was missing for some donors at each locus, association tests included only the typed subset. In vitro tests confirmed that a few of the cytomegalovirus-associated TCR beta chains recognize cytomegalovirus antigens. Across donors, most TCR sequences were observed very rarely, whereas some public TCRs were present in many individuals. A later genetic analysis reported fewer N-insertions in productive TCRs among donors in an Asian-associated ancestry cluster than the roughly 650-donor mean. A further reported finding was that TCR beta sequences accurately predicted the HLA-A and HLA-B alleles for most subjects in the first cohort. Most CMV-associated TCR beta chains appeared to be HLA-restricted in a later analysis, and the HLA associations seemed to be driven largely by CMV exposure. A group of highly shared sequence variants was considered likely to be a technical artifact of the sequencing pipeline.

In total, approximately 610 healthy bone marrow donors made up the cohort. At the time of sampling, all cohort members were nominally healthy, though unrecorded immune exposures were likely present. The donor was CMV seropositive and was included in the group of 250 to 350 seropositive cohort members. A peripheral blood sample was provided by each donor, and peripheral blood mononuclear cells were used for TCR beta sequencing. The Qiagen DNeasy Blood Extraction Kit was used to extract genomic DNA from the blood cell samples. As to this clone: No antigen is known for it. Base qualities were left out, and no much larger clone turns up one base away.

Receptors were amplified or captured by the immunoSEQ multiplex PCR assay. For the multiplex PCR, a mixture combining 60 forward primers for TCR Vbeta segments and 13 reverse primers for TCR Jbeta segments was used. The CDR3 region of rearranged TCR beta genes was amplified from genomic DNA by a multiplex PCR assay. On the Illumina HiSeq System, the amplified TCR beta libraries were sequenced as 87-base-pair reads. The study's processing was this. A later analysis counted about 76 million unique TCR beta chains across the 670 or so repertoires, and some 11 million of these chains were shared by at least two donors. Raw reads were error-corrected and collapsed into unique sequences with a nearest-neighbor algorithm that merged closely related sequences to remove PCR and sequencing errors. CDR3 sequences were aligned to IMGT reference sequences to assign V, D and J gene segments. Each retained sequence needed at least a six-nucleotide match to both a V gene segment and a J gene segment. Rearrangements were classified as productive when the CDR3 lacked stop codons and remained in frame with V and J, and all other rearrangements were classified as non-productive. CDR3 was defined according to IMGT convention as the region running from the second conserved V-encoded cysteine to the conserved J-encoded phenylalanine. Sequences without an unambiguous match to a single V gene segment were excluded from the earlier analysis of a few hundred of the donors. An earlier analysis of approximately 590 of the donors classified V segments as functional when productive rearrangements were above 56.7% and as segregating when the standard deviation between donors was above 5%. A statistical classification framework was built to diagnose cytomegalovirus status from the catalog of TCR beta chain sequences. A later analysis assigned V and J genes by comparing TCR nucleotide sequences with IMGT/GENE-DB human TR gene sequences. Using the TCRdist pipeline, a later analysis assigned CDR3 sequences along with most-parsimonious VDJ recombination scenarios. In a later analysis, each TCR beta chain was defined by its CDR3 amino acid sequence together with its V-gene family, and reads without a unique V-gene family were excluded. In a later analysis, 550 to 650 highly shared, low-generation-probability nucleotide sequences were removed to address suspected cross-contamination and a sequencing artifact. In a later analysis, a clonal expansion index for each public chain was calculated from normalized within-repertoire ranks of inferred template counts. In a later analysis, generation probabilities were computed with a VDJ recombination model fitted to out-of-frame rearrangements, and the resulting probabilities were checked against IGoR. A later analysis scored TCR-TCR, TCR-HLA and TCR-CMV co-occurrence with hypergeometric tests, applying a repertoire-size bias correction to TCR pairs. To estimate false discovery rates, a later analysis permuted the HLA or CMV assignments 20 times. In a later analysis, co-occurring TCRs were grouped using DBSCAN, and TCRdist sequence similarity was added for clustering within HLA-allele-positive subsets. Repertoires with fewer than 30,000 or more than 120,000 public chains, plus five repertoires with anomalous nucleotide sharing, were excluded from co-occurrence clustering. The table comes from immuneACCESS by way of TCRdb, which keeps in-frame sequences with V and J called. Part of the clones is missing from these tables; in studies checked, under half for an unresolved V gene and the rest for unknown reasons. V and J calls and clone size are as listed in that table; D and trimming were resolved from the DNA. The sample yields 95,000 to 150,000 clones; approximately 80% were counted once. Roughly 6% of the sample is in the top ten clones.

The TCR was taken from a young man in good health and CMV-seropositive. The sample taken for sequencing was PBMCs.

In nucleotides, the sequence is TGTGCCATCAGTGAACCGGACTTTATTCGTCAAGAAGCTTTCTTT. This sequence encodes CAISEPDFIRQEAFF. The sequence joins TRBV10-3 to TRBJ1-1, with the D gene not clear enough to name. The trim is 3 bases for V and 8 bases for J, with a gap of 19 bases between the germline ends. The CDR3 runs 15 amino acids, cysteine and phenylalanine included. Only the CDR3 part of the read is kept: 45 bases, read in frame from the first base. Taken from the germline V gene, the CDR1 and CDR2 loops are ENHRY and SYGVKD.